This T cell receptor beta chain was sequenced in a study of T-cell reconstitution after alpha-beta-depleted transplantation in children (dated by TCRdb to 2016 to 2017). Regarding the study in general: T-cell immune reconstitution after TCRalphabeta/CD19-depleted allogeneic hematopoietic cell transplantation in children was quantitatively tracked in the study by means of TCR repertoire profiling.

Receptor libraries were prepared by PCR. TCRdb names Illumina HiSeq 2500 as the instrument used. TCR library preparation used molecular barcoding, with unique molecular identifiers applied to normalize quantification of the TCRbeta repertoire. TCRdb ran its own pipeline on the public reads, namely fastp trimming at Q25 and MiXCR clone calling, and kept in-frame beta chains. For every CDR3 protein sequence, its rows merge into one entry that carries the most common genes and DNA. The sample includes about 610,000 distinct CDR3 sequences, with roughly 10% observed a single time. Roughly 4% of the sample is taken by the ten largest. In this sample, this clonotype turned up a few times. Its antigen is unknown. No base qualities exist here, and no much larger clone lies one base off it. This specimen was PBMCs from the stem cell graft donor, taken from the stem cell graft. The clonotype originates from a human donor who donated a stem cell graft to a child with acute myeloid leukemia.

Here is the DNA: TGTGCCAGCACAAAATTAGCCAACACCGGGGAGCTGTTTTTT. The resulting protein is CASTKLANTGELFF. This sequence uses TRBV6-2 or TRBV6-3 and TRBJ2-2, with the D gene call left open. The CDR1 and CDR2 encoded by the germline V gene are MNHEY and SVGEGT. Inclusive of the bounding cysteine and phenylalanine, the CDR3 is 14 residues long. Of the read, only the CDR3 DNA is kept; its 42 bases are in frame from base 1. V is cut by 7 bases and J by 2 bases, and the space between the germline ends is 11 bases.